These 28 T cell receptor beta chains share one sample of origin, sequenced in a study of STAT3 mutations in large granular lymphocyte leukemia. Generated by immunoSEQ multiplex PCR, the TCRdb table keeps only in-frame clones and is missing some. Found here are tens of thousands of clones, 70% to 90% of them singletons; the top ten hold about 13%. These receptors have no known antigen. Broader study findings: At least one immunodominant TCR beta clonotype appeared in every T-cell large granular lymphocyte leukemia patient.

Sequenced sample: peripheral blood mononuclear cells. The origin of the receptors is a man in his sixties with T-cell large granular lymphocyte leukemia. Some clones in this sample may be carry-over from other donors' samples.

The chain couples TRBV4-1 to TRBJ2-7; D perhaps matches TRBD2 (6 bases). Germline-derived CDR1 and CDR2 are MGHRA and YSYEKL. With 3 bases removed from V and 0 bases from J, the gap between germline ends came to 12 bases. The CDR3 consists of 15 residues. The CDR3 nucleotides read TGCGCCAGCAGCCATTATGGGGGGAACTCCTACGAGCAGTACTTC. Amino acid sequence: CASSHYGGNSYEQYF.

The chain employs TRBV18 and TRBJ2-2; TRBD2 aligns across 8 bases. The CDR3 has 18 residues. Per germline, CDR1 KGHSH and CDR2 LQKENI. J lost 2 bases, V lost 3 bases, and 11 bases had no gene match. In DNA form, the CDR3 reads TGTGCCAGCTCACCGATCAACGAACTAGCGGTTAACACCGGGGAGCTGTTTTTT. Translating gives CASSPINELAVNTGELFF.

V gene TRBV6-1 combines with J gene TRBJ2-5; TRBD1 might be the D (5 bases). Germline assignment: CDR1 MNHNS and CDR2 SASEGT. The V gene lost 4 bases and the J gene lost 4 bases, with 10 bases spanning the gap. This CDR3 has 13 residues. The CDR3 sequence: CASSARVPETQYF. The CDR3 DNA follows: TGTGCCAGCAGTGCCAGGGTTCCAGAGACCCAGTACTTC.

CDR3 protein: CASSLGGRGLTVSEQFF. CDR3 sequence (DNA): TGTGCCAGCAGTCTAGGGGGACGGGGACTAACTGTCTCTGAGCAGTTCTTC. The rearrangement uses TRBV7-2 and TRBJ2-1; perhaps TRBD2 as D (7 bases). Germline loops: CDR1 SGHTA, CDR2 FQGNSA. V was trimmed by 6 bases and J by 9 bases, leaving 27 bases between them. The CDR3 has 17 amino acids.

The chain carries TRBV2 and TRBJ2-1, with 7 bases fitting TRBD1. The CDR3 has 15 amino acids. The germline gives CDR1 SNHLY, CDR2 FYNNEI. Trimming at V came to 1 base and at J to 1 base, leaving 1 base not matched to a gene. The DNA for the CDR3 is TGTGCCAGCAGTGAAGTCAGGGGGTCCTACAATGAGCAGTTCTTC. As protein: CASSEVRGSYNEQFF.

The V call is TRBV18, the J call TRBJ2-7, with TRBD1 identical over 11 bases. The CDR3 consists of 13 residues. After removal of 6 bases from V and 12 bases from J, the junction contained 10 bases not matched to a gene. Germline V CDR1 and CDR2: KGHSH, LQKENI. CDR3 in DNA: TGTGCCAGCTCGCCGGGACAGGGGGGAGATTGGTACTTC. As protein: CASSPGQGGDWYF.

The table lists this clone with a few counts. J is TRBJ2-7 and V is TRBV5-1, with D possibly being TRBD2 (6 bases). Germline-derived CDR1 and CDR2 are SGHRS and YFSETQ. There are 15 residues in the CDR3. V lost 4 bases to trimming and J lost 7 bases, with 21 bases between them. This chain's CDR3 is CASSPPGLSSREQYF. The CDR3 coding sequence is TGCGCCAGCAGCCCACCGGGACTGTCCTCAAGAGAGCAGTACTTC.

The CDR3 here is CASRERGSLGEQYF. The DNA of the CDR3 is TGTGCCAGCCGGGAGAGGGGCTCCCTGGGCGAGCAGTACTTC. The rearrangement uses TRBV19 and TRBJ2-7; D possibly corresponds to TRBD2 (6 bases). This CDR3 contains 14 residues. Trimming removed 9 bases from V and 6 bases from J, with 21 bases in between. CDR1 is LNHDA, CDR2 SQIVND, per germline (reference sequence).

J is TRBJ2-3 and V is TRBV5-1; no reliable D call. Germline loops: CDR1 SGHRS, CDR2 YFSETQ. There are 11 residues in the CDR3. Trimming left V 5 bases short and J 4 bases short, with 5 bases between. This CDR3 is CASRGSDTQYF. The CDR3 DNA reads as TGCGCCAGCAGGGGATCAGATACGCAGTATTTT.

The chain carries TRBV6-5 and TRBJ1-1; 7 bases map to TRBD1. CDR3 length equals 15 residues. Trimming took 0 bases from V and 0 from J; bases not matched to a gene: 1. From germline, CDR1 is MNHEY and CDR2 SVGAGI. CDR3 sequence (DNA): TGTGCCAGCAGTTACTCGGGGACAGTGAACACTGAAGCTTTCTTT. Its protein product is CASSYSGTVNTEAFF.

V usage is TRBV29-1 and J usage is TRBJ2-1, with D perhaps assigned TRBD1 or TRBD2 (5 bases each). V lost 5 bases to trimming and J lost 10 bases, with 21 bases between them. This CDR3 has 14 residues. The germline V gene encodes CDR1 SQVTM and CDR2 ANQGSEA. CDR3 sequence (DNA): TGCAGCGTTTGGGGATTGCAGGGCCCGGGGGAGCAGTTCTTC. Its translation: CSVWGLQGPGEQFF.

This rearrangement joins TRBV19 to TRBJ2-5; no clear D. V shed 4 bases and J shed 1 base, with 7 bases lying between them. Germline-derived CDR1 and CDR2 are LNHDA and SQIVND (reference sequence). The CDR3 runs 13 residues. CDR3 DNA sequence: TGTGCCAGTAGTAGGCTCAGCCAAGAGACCCAGTACTTC. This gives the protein CASSRLSQETQYF.

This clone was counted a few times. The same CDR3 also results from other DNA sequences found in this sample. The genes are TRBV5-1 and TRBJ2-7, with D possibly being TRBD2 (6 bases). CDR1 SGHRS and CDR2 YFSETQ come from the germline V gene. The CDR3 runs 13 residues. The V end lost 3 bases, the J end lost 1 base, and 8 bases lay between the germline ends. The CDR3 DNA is TGCGCCAGCAGCTGGGGGACTTCCTACGAGCAGTACTTC. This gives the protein CASSWGTSYEQYF.

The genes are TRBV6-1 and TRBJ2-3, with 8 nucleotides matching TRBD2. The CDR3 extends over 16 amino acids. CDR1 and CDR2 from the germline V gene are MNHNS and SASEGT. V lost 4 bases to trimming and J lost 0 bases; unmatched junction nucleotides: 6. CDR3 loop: CASSGPAGASTDTQYF. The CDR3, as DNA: TGTGCCAGCAGTGGGCCAGCGGGGGCTAGCACAGATACGCAGTATTTT.

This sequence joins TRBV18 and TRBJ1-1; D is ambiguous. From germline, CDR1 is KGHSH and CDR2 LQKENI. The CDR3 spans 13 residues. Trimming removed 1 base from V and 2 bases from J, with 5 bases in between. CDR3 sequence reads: CASSPLDNTEAFF. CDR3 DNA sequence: TGTGCCAGCTCACCACTGGACAACACTGAAGCTTTCTTT.

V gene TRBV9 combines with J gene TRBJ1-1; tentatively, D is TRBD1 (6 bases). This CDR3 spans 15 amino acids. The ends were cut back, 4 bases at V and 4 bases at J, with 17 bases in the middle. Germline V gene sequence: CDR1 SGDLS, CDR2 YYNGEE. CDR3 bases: TGTGCCAGCAGCACCGATCCACAGGGACTCACTGAAGCTTTCTTT. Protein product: CASSTDPQGLTEAFF.

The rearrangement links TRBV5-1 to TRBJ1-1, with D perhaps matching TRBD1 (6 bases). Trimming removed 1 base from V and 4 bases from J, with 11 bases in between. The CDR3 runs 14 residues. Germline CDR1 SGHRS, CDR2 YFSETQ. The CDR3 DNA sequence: TGCGCCAGCAGCTTGTATTGGGGGGCCACTGAAGCTTTCTTT. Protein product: CASSLYWGATEAFF.

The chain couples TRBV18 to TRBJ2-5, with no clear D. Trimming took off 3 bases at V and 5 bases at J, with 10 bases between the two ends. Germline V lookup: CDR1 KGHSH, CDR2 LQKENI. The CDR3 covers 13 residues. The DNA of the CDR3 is TGTGCCAGCTCACCTTCGGACCTGGAGACCCAGTACTTC. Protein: CASSPSDLETQYF. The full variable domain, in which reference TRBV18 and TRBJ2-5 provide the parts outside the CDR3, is NAGVMQNPRHLVRRRGQEARLRCSPMKGHSHVYWYRQLPEEGLKFMVYLQKENIIDESGMPKERFSAEFPKEGPSILRIQQVVRGDSAAYFCASSPSDLETQYFGPGTRLLVL.

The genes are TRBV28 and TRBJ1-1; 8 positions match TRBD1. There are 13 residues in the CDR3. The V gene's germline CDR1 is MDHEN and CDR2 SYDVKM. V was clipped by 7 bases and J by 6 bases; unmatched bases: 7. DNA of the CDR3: TGTGCCAGCACCACAGGGGGGTTTGCTGAAGCTTTCTTT. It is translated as CASTTGGFAEAFF.

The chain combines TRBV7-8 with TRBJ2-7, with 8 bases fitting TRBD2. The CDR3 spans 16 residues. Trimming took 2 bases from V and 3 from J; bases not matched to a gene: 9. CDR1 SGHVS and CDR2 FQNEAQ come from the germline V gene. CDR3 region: CASSLYGGGGLYEQYF. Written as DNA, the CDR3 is TGTGCCAGCAGCTTATACGGGGGGGGAGGGCTCTACGAGCAGTACTTC.

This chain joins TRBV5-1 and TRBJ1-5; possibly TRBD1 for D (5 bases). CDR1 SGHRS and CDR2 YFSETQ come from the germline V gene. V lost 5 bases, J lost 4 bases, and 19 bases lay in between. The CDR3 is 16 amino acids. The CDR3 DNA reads TGCGCCAGCAGAAGCTTGTCATCAGGGTATAATCAGCCCCAGCATTTT. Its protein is CASRSLSSGYNQPQHF. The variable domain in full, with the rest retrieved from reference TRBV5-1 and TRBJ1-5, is KAGVTQTPRYLIKTRGQQVTLSCSPISGHRSVSWYQQTPGQGLQFLFEYFSETQRNKGNFPGRFSGRQFSNSRSEMNVSTLELGDSALYLCASRSLSSGYNQPQHFGDGTRLSIL.

The CDR3 region is CASSLTGGSKREEQYF. The CDR3 DNA follows: TGTGCCAGCAGCTTGACAGGGGGCTCCAAACGGGAGGAGCAGTACTTC. The chain couples TRBV5-8 to TRBJ2-7, with 9 bases that match TRBD1. J was trimmed by 7 bases and V by 1 base; bases with no gene match: 12. This CDR3 contains 16 residues. Looked up from germline, CDR1 is SGHTS and CDR2 is YDEGEE.

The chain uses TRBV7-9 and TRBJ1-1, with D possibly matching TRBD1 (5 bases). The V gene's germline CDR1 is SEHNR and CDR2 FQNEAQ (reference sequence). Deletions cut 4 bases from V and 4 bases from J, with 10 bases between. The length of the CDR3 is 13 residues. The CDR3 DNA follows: TGTGCCAGCAGCTCATGGGGGGGCACTGAAGCTTTCTTT. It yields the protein CASSSWGGTEAFF.

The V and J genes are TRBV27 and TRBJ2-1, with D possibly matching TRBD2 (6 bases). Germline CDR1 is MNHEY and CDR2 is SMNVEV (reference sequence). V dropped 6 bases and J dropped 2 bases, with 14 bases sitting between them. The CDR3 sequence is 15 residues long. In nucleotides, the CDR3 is TGTGCCAGCAGGAAGACTAGTCCCACCTACAATGAGCAGTTCTTC. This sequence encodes CASRKTSPTYNEQFF.

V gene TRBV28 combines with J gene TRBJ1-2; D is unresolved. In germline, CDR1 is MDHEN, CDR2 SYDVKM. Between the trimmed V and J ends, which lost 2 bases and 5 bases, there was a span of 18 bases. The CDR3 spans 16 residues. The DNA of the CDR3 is TGTGCCAGCAGTTTAGCACACTCGGGCCTTAATTATGGCTACACCTTC. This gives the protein CASSLAHSGLNYGYTF.

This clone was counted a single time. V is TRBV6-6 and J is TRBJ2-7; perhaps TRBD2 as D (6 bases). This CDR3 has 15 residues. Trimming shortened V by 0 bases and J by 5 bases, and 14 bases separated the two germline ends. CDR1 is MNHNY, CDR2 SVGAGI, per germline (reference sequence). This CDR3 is CASSYSLVEGHEQYF. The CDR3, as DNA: TGTGCCAGCAGTTACTCGCTCGTGGAGGGTCACGAGCAGTACTTC.

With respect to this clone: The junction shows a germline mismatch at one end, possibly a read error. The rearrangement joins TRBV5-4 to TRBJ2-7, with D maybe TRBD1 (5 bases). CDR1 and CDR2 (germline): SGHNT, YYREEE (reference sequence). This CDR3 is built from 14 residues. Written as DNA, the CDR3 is TGTGCCAGCAGCTTGGCGCAGGGCTCCCACGAGCAGTACTTC. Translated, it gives CASSLAQGSHEQYF.

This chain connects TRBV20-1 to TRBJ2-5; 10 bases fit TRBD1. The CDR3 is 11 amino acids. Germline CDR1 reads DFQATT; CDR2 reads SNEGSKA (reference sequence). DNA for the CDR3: TGCAGCCGGACAGGGGGGGAGACCCAGTACTTC. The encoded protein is CSRTGGETQYF.